This T cell receptor (beta chain) derives from a study of early T cells in non-severe SARS-CoV-2 infection. Overall study: Sequencing was performed on bulk RNA from unsorted whole blood, leaving chains unpaired. Study findings and constraints: Using VDJdb, the matching emphasized anti-spike CD8 responses while missing private and CD4 specificities.

Attachment of unique molecular identifiers was made to individual cDNA molecules. TCRdb called the 5' RACE reads again in MiXCR, with one record for every CDR3 protein. The profile shows around 94,000 distinct CDR3 sequences, roughly 14% of them singletons. As regards this clonotype: Its target is not known.

CDR3 length: 14 amino acids. V was pared by 3 bases and J by 5 bases, with 13 bases between. CDR1 is SEHNR and CDR2 is FQNEAQ in the germline V gene (reference sequence). The chain joins TRBV7-9 to TRBJ1-2, with D possibly being TRBD1 (5 bases). The clonotype originates from an adult who was a healthcare worker with PCR-confirmed SARS-CoV-2 infection or an uninfected control (not recorded which). Sample: whole blood. CDR3 protein: CASSLSGESYGYTF. CDR3 sequence (DNA): TGTGCCAGCAGCTTGTCGGGGGAGTCGTATGGCTACACCTTC.